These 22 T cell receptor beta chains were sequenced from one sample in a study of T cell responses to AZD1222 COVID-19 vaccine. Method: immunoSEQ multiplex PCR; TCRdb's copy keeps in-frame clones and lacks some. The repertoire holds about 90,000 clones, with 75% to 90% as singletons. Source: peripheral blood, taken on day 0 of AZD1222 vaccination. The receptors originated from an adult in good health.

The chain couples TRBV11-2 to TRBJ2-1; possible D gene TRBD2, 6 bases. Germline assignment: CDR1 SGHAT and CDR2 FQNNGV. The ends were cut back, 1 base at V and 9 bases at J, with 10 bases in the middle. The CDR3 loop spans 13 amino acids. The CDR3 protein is CASSLVPGGEQFF. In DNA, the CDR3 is TGTGCCAGCAGCTTAGTGCCCGGGGGTGAGCAGTTCTTC.

The CDR3 DNA is TGTGCCAGCAGTGGGGGACAGGGATGGGGCGAGCAGTACTTC. Translation gives CASSGGQGWGEQYF. The chain is built from TRBV2 and TRBJ2-7; 9 positions match TRBD1. With 4 bases clipped from V and 6 bases from J, the junction kept 7 bases outside the gene matches. This CDR3 is 14 amino acids long. The germline gives CDR1 SNHLY, CDR2 FYNNEI.

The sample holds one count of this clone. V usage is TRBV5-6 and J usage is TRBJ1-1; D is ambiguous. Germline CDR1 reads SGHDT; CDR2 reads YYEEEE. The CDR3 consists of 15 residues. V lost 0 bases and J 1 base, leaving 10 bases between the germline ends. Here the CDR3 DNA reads TGTGCCAGCAGCTTGGGCTTACACCAGAACACTGAAGCTTTCTTT. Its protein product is CASSLGLHQNTEAFF. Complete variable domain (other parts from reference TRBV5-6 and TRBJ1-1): DAGVTQSPTHLIKTRGQQVTLRCSPKSGHDTVSWYQQALGQGPQFIFQYYEEEERQRGNFPDRFSGHQFPNYSSELNVNALLLGDSALYLCASSLGLHQNTEAFFGQGTRLTVV.

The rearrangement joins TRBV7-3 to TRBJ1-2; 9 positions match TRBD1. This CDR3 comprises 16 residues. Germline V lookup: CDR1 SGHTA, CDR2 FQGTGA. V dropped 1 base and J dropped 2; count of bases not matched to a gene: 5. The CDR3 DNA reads TGTGCCAGCAGCTTAAGGTTAGGACAGGGGAACTATGGCTACACCTTC. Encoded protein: CASSLRLGQGNYGYTF.

The CDR3 sequence: CSVSGTAKGNEQFF. CDR3 sequence (DNA): TGCAGCGTCTCCGGGACAGCAAAGGGGAATGAGCAGTTCTTC. The chain employs TRBV29-1 and TRBJ2-1; 7 bases agree with TRBD1. V shed 6 bases, J shed 7 bases, and the junction held 12 bases outside the gene matches. The CDR3 loop spans 14 amino acids. The germline gives CDR1 SQVTM, CDR2 ANQGSEA.

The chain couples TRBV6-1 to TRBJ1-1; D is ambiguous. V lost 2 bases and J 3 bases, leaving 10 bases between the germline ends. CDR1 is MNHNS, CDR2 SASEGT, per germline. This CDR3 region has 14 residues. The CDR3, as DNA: TGTGCCAGCAGTGAAACGGGGATCTACACTGAAGCTTTCTTT. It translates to CASSETGIYTEAFF.

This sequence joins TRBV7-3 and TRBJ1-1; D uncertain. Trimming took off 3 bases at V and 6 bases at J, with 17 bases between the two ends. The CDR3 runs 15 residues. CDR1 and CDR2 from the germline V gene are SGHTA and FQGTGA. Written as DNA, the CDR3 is TGTGCCAGCAGCTTTCGGGTATTTGTCTTCCCTGAAGCTTTCTTT. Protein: CASSFRVFVFPEAFF.

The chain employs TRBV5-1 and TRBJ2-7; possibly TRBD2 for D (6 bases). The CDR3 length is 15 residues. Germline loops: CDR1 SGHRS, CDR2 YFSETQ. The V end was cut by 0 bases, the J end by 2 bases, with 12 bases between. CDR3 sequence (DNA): TGCGCCAGCAGCTTGGGGCTAGCGAGTACCTACGAGCAGTACTTC. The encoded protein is CASSLGLASTYEQYF. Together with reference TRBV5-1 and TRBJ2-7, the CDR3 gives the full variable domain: KAGVTQTPRYLIKTRGQQVTLSCSPISGHRSVSWYQQTPGQGLQFLFEYFSETQRNKGNFPGRFSGRQFSNSRSEMNVSTLELGDSALYLCASSLGLASTYEQYFGPGTRLTVT.

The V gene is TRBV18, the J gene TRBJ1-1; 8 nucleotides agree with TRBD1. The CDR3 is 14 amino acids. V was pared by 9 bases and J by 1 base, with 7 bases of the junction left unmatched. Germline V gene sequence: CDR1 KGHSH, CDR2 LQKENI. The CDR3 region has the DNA TGTGCCAGTAGAGACAGGGGAGGGAACACTGAAGCTTTCTTT. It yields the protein CASRDRGGNTEAFF.

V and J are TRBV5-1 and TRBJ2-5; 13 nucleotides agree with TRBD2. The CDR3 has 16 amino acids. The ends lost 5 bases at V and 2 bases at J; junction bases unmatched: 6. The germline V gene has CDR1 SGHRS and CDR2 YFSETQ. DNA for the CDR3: TGCGCCAGCAGTTTCGGGACTAGCGGGGCTCAAGAGACCCAGTACTTC. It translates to CASSFGTSGAQETQYF.

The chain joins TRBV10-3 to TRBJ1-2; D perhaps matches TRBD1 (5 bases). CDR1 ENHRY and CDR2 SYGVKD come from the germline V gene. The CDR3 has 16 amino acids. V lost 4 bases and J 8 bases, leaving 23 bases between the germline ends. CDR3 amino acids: CAISGGGKEEGEGYTF. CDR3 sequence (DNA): TGTGCCATCAGTGGGGGCGGGAAGGAAGAGGGTGAGGGCTACACCTTC.

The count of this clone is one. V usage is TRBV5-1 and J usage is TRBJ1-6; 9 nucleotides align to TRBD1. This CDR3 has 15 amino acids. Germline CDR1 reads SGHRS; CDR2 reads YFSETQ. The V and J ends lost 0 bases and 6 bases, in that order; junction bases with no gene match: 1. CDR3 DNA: TGCGCCAGCAGCTTGGACAGGGGGCGTAATTCACCCCTCCACTTT. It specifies CASSLDRGRNSPLHF.

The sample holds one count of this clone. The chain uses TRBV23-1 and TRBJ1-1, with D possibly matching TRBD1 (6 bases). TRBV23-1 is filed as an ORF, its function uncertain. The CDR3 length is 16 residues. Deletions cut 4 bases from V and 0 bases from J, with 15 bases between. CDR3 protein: CASSRGTGTMNTEAFF. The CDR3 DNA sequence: TGCGCCAGCAGTCGAGGAACAGGGACCATGAACACTGAAGCTTTCTTT.

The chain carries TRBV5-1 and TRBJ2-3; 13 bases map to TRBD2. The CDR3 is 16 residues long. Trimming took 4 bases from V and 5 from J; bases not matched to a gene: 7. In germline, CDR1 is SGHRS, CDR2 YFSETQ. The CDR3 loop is CASSAGLAGLGDTQYF. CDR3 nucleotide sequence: TGCGCCAGCAGCGCGGGACTAGCGGGACTTGGAGATACGCAGTATTTT. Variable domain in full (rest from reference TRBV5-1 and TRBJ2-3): KAGVTQTPRYLIKTRGQQVTLSCSPISGHRSVSWYQQTPGQGLQFLFEYFSETQRNKGNFPGRFSGRQFSNSRSEMNVSTLELGDSALYLCASSAGLAGLGDTQYFGPGTRLTVL.

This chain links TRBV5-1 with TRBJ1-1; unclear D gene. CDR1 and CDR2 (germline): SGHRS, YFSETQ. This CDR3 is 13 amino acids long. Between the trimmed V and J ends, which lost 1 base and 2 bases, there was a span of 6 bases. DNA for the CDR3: TGCGCCAGCAGCTTGACACCTAACACTGAAGCTTTCTTT. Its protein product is CASSLTPNTEAFF.

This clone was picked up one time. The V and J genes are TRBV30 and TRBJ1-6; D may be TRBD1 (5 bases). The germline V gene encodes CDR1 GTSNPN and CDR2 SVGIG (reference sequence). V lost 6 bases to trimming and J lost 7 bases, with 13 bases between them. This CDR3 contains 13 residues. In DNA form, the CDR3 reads TGTGCCTGTAAGAGTCAGGGAAATTCACCCCTCCACTTT. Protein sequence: CACKSQGNSPLHF.

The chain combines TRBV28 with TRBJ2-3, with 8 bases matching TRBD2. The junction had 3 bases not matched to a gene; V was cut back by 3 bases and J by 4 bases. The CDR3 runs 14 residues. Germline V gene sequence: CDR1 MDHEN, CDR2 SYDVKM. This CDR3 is CASSFRRGADTQYF. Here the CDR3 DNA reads TGTGCCAGCAGTTTTAGGCGGGGGGCAGATACGCAGTATTTT.

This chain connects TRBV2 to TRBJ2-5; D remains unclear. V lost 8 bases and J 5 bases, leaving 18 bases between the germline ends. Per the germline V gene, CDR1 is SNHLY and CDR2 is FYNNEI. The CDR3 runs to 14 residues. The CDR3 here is CASRRADVGETQYF. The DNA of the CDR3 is TGTGCCAGCCGTAGGGCGGACGTAGGGGAGACCCAGTACTTC.

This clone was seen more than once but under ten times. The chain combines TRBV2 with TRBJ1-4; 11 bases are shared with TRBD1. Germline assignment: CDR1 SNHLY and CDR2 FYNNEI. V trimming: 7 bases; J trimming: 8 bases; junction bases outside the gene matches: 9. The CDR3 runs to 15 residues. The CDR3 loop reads CASILPGQGGEKLFF. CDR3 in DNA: TGTGCCAGCATTCTCCCGGGACAGGGGGGAGAAAAACTGTTTTTT.

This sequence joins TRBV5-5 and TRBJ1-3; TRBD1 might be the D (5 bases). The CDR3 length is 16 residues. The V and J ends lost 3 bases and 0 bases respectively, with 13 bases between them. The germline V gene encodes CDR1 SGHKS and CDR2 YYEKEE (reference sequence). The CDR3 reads CASSSGRDYSGNTIYF. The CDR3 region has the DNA TGTGCCAGCAGCTCTGGCAGGGACTACTCTGGAAACACCATATATTTT. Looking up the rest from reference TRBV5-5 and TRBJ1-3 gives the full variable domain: DAGVTQSPTHLIKTRGQQVTLRCSPISGHKSVSWYQQVLGQGPQFIFQYYEKEERGRGNFPDRFSARQFPNYSSELNVNALLLGDSALYLCASSSGRDYSGNTIYFGEGSWLTVV.

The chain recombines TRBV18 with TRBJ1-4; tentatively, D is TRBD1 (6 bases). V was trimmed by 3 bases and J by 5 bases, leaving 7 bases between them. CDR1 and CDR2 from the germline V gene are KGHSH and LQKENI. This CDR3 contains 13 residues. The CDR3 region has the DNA TGTGCCAGCTCACCCGGACAGAATGAAAAACTGTTTTTT. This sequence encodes CASSPGQNEKLFF.

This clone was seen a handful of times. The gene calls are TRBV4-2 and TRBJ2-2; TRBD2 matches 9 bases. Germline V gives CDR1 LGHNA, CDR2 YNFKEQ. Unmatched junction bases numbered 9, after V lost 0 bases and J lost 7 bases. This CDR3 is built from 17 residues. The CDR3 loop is CASSQDPRTSDVGELFF. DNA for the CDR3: TGTGCCAGCAGCCAAGATCCGAGGACTAGCGACGTCGGGGAGCTGTTTTTT.